One T cell receptor (beta chain) is described in this entry. Its antigen is as yet unknown. These data are taken from a study of siplizumab effects on memory and regulatory T cells. Study conclusions and caveats: Mean Treg-derived proportions of mappable alloreactive CD4+ clones were around 75% for siplizumab and 25% to 30% for controls. Naive T cells looked more diverse than memory cells, and they looked like major contributors to the alloresponse. Naive versus memory phenotype went unassigned for roughly 80-96% of proliferating CD4+ or CD8+ clones. Siplizumab led to significantly less abundant alloreactive sequences that could be traced back to unstimulated CD4+ memory cells.

The table came from immunoSEQ multiplex PCR; TCRdb's copy has only in-frame clones and leaves some out. In the table there are 90,000 to 110,000 clones, about 92% of which are singletons. V lost 4 bases to trimming and J lost 2 bases, with 10 bases between them. The CDR3 is 14 amino acids. Per germline, CDR1 SGHKS and CDR2 YYEKEE (reference sequence). The origin of this receptor is a human donor in good health. The genes are TRBV5-5 and TRBJ1-3; the D gene is possibly TRBD1 (6 bases). The material sequenced was CD4+ T cells sorted from blood. For the CDR3, the DNA is TGTGCCAGCAGCGGGGGACAACCTGGAAACACCATATATTTT. Protein: CASSGGQPGNTIYF.